Following are 32 T cell receptor beta chains from one sample sequenced in a study of T cells in Graves' hyperthyroidism and ophthalmopathy (dated by TCRdb to about 2019). Library prep was done by multiplex PCR. The instrument given in TCRdb is Illumina HiSeq 2000. Amplification of TCR beta CDR3 regions was carried out from RNA transcripts. The TCR CDR3 was subjected to a first round of RT-PCR using the HTBI primer set and the Qiagen OneStep RT-PCR kit. TCRdb reprocessed the public reads (quality trimming at Q25 with fastp, clone calling with MiXCR) and kept in-frame beta chains. Rows with one shared CDR3 protein collapse into an entry with the most common genes and DNA. In this sample the table shows about 640,000 distinct CDR3 sequences, around 21% of which occur a single time. The ten biggest clones cover approximately 30% of the sample. The sequenced sample was blood. The source of these receptors is a man under 40 with Graves' ophthalmopathy.

This clonotype was recorded a few times. V usage is TRBV4-1 and J usage is TRBJ2-7; 7 bases match TRBD1. There are 15 residues in the CDR3. With V trimmed by 5 bases and J by 2 bases, 9 bases remained unmatched. CDR1 is MGHRA and CDR2 is YSYEKL in the germline V gene. The CDR3 DNA reads TGCGCCAGCAGCGATCCCCGGGACAGTACCTACGAGCAGTACTTC. Amino acid sequence: CASSDPRDSTYEQYF.

This clonotype was detected a few times. The rearrangement joins TRBV6-1 to TRBJ2-2; 12 bases are shared with TRBD1. Germline-derived CDR1 and CDR2 are MNHNS and SASEGT. The V segment lost 6 bases and the J segment 6 bases; nucleotides outside the gene matches: 23. The CDR3 runs to 21 residues. In DNA, the CDR3 is TGTGCCAGCAGATATACCGCCGGGACAGGGGGCGAGACTAGCGTCCCCGGGGAGCTGTTTTTT. It is translated as CASRYTAGTGGETSVPGELFF.

This clonotype was seen only a few times. The chain is built from TRBV6-5 and TRBJ2-2; possible D gene TRBD1, 6 bases. This CDR3 comprises 16 residues. The germline CDR1 and CDR2 sequences are MNHEY and SVGAGI. Trimming took off 2 bases at V and 0 bases at J, with 10 bases between the two ends. In nucleotides, the CDR3 is TGTGCCAGCAGTTACAGGACAGACCCGAACACCGGGGAGCTGTTTTTT. Residues: CASSYRTDPNTGELFF.

In this sample, this clonotype turned up many times. J is TRBJ2-1 and V is TRBV28; D is unclear. This CDR3 region has 16 residues. V was trimmed by 4 bases and J by 0 bases, leaving 13 bases between them. Germline CDR1 is MDHEN and CDR2 is SYDVKM. The DNA of the CDR3 is TGTGCCAGCAGTTCCCTCAGGTGGATCTCCTACAATGAGCAGTTCTTC. Translated, it gives CASSSLRWISYNEQFF.

This clonotype was recorded many times. The rearrangement links TRBV3-1 to TRBJ1-1, with 7 bases lining up with TRBD1. J gave up 1 base and V 3 bases, and 5 bases lay outside the gene matches. Germline V lookup: CDR1 LGHDT, CDR2 YNNKEL (reference sequence). CDR3 length equals 15 residues. This CDR3 reads CASSQPRTGNTEAFF. The CDR3 coding sequence is TGTGCCAGCAGCCAGCCCCGGACAGGGAACACTGAAGCTTTCTTT.

This clonotype was detected many times. The chain recombines TRBV16 with TRBJ2-1; perhaps TRBD1 as D (5 bases). This CDR3 is 16 amino acids long. The V gene's germline CDR1 is KGHSY and CDR2 FQNENV. V was cut by 4 bases and J by 5 bases, with 18 bases left in between. The CDR3 loop reads CASSPLTETLNNEQFF. CDR3 bases: TGTGCCAGCAGCCCGTTGACAGAGACATTAAACAATGAGCAGTTCTTC.

This clonotype came up a few times. The rearrangement links TRBV5-1 to TRBJ2-5; D gene unclear. The CDR3 covers 14 residues. The germline V gene encodes CDR1 SGHRS and CDR2 YFSETQ. V shed 2 bases and J shed 5 bases, with 13 bases lying between them. CDR3 sequence reads: CASSFGRLGETQYF. The CDR3 nucleotides are TGCGCCAGCAGCTTTGGACGGCTAGGGGAGACCCAGTACTTC.

This clonotype was picked up many times. CDR3 in amino acids: CASKTGNTGELFF. CDR3 DNA sequence: TGTGCCAGCAAAACAGGGAACACCGGGGAGCTGTTTTTT. The chain employs TRBV12-3 or TRBV12-4 and TRBJ2-2; tentatively, D is TRBD1 (5 bases). The CDR3 extends over 13 amino acids. The V end was cut by 7 bases, the J end by 1 base, with 7 bases between.

This clonotype has a count of ten or more. The J gene is TRBJ2-1, the V gene TRBV28; TRBD2 is a possible D gene (5 bases). Germline values: CDR1 MDHEN, CDR2 SYDVKM. The length of the CDR3 is 14 residues. V lost 3 bases, J lost 7 bases, and 13 bases lay in between. CDR3 sequence (DNA): TGTGCCAGCAGTTTCGTACACCGAGGGAATGAGCAGTTCTTC. Translation: CASSFVHRGNEQFF. The full variable domain, in which reference TRBV28 and TRBJ2-1 provide the parts outside the CDR3, is DVKVTQSSRYLVKRTGEKVFLECVQDMDHENMFWYRQDPGLGLRLIYFSYDVKMKEKGDIPEGYSVSREKKERFSLILESASTNQTSMYLCASSFVHRGNEQFFGPGTRLTVL.

This clonotype was observed at least ten times. V gene TRBV5-1 combines with J gene TRBJ2-3; possible D gene TRBD2, 6 bases. Trimming took off 0 bases at V and 4 bases at J, with 12 bases between the two ends. This CDR3 spans 15 amino acids. The V gene's germline CDR1 is SGHRS and CDR2 YFSETQ. As DNA, the CDR3 is TGCGCCAGCAGCTTGGGCACTAGCACCTCAGATACGCAGTATTTT. This translates into CASSLGTSTSDTQYF.

Ten or more counts support this clonotype. V usage is TRBV3-1 and J usage is TRBJ2-3; TRBD2 is a possible D gene (5 bases). V dropped 4 bases and J dropped 4 bases, with 12 bases sitting between them. This CDR3 is 14 amino acids long. The germline CDR1 and CDR2 sequences are LGHDT and YNNKEL (reference sequence). The CDR3 region has the DNA TGTGCCAGCAGCCCGATCGGGCGGGCAGATACGCAGTATTTT. As protein: CASSPIGRADTQYF.

At least ten counts were recorded for this clonotype. V is TRBV12-3 or TRBV12-4 and J is TRBJ2-5; 8 bases align to TRBD2. The ends lost 2 bases at V and 4 bases at J; junction bases unmatched: 12. This CDR3 has 17 amino acids. The DNA of the CDR3 is TGTGCCAGCAGTTTACTAGGGCGGGAGGTGGTGGGAGAGACCCAGTACTTC. It specifies CASSLLGREVVGETQYF.

The rearrangement links TRBV20-1 to TRBJ1-5; D call uncertain. Trimming stripped 0 bases from V and 4 bases from J, with 4 bases between. Per germline, CDR1 DFQATT and CDR2 SNEGSKA (reference sequence). CDR3 length: 12 amino acids. CDR3 protein: CSAREENQPQHF. DNA for the CDR3: TGCAGTGCTAGAGAGGAAAATCAGCCCCAGCATTTT.

This chain connects TRBV11-3 to TRBJ2-1; 8 positions match TRBD2. V lost 4 bases, J lost 7 bases, and 6 bases stayed unmatched. There are 14 residues in the CDR3. Germline CDR1 reads SGHNT; CDR2 reads YENEEA. The CDR3 protein is CASSSRTSSNEQFF. The CDR3 bases are TGTGCCAGCAGCTCTAGGACTAGCAGTAATGAGCAGTTCTTC.

As DNA, the CDR3 is TGTGCCAGCCAGCCAGGGCTGGCTAATGAAAAACTGTTTTTT. It encodes CASQPGLANEKLFF. The chain has TRBV6-8 and TRBJ1-4, with a weak D call TRBD1 (5 bases). Trimming shortened V by 8 bases and J by 3 bases, and 13 bases separated the two germline ends. This CDR3 has 14 amino acids. Germline loops: CDR1 MNHGY, CDR2 SAAAGT.

A few counts support this clonotype. Its ends do not fully match the called genes, so a read error is possible. The chain is built from TRBV13 and TRBJ2-7, with a weak D call TRBD1 (6 bases). The CDR3 length is 14 residues. CDR1 and CDR2 from the germline V gene are PRHDT and FYEKMQ (reference sequence). In DNA form, the CDR3 reads TGTGCCAGCAGCCCTCAGGACAGCCCGTACGGGCAGTACTTC. Amino acid sequence: CASSPQDSPYGQYF. The whole variable domain, remainder taken from reference TRBV13 and TRBJ2-7, is AAGVIQSPRHLIKEKRETATLKCYPIPRHDTVYWYQQGPGQDPQFLISFYEKMQSDKGSIPDRFSAQQFSDYHSELNMSSLELGDSALYFCASSPQDSPYGQYFGPGTRLTVT.

This clonotype came up a few times. V and J are TRBV28 and TRBJ2-7, with D perhaps TRBD1 or TRBD2 (5 bases each). Trimming shortened V by 2 bases and J by 9 bases, and 20 bases separated the two germline ends. Germline V gene sequence: CDR1 MDHEN, CDR2 SYDVKM. The CDR3 is made up of 15 amino acids. The CDR3: CASSLGTSNSLRQYF. DNA for the CDR3: TGTGCCAGCAGTTTAGGGACCTCCAATTCACTGAGGCAGTACTTC.

The chain employs TRBV28 and TRBJ1-5; 8 nucleotides line up with TRBD1. The CDR3 runs 16 residues. V shed 8 bases, J shed 1 base, and the junction held 10 bases outside the gene matches. Germline V gene lookup returns CDR1 MDHEN and CDR2 SYDVKM. CDR3 in amino acids: CASGSPNRGSNQPQHF. CDR3 DNA sequence: TGTGCCAGCGGTTCGCCCAACAGGGGGAGCAATCAGCCCCAGCATTTT.

The rearrangement links TRBV12-3 or TRBV12-4 to TRBJ2-2; no clear D gene. There are 13 residues in the CDR3. V was cut by 6 bases and J by 4 bases, with 9 bases left in between. CDR3 sequence: CASRRLSTGELFF. In nucleotides, the CDR3 is TGTGCCAGCAGGCGACTTAGCACCGGGGAGCTGTTTTTT.

The chain is built from TRBV5-1 and TRBJ2-7, with unresolved D. This CDR3 is built from 14 residues. The germline CDR1 and CDR2 sequences are SGHRS and YFSETQ. Trimming removed 0 bases from V and 4 bases from J, with 11 bases in between. The CDR3 protein is CASSLDGVGYEQYF. The CDR3 coding sequence is TGCGCCAGCAGCTTGGATGGGGTTGGGTACGAGCAGTACTTC.

The genes are TRBV20-1 and TRBJ1-2, with D perhaps matching TRBD1 (5 bases). Germline CDR1 DFQATT, CDR2 SNEGSKA (reference sequence). This CDR3 is built from 16 residues. V lost 1 base, J lost 5 bases, and 20 bases lay in between. The CDR3 DNA reads as TGCAGTGCTAGAGTAGAAGGGGCCAGCTCTCCGTATGGCTACACCTTC. Translation gives CSARVEGASSPYGYTF.

This clonotype has at least ten counts. The V and J genes are TRBV12-3 or TRBV12-4 and TRBJ2-3, with D uncertain. CDR3 size: 15 residues. With 2 bases removed from V and 1 base from J, the gap between germline ends came to 10 bases. The CDR3 DNA reads as TGTGCCAGCAGTTTATTGTCGGTGGGCACAGATACGCAGTATTTT. Amino acid sequence: CASSLLSVGTDTQYF.

This clonotype was counted only a few times. The J gene is TRBJ1-3, the V gene TRBV29-1; TRBD1 might be the D (6 bases). Trimming cost V 6 bases and J 4 bases, with 13 bases left between them. CDR1 is SQVTM and CDR2 is ANQGSEA in the germline V gene. The CDR3 contains 13 residues. DNA of the CDR3: TGCAGCGTCAGGGGTCATTCGGGAAACACCATATATTTT. This encodes CSVRGHSGNTIYF.

V gene TRBV7-9 combines with J gene TRBJ2-1; possible D gene TRBD2, 5 bases. V dropped 5 bases and J dropped 7 bases, with 24 bases sitting between them. This CDR3 region has 17 residues. Germline V gene sequence: CDR1 SEHNR, CDR2 FQNEAQ (reference sequence). CDR3 residues: CASSPLFGVGAENEQFF. CDR3 in DNA: TGTGCCAGCAGCCCTCTTTTCGGAGTGGGAGCCGAGAATGAGCAGTTCTTC.

The V gene is TRBV10-2, the J gene TRBJ2-7, with D perhaps matching TRBD1 (5 bases). V gave up 3 bases and J gave up 2 bases, with 8 bases separating them. The germline gives CDR1 WSHSY, CDR2 SAAADI. This CDR3 contains 13 residues. The CDR3 coding sequence is TGCGCCAGCAGTGATCACAGGCCCTACGAGCAGTACTTC. It encodes CASSDHRPYEQYF.

In this sample, this clonotype turned up once. CDR3 sequence: CASSENSNSNQPQHF. CDR3 DNA sequence: TGTGCCAGCAGTGAGAACAGCAATAGCAATCAGCCCCAGCATTTT. The chain uses TRBV25-1 and TRBJ1-5, with no clear D. The CDR3 totals 15 residues. The germline V gene encodes CDR1 MGHDK and CDR2 SYGVNS. Trimming removed 3 bases from V and 0 bases from J, with 9 bases in between. The full variable domain, rest sourced from reference TRBV25-1 and TRBJ1-5, is EADIYQTPRYLVIGTGKKITLECSQTMGHDKMYWYQQDPGMELHLIHYSYGVNSTEKGDLSSESTVSRIRTEHFPLTLESARPSHTSQYLCASSENSNSNQPQHFGDGTRLSIL.

This clonotype was detected many times. The J gene is TRBJ2-7, the V gene TRBV20-1; 11 nucleotides agree with TRBD1. This CDR3 has 13 amino acids. The J segment lost 4 bases and the V segment lost 5 bases, leaving 4 bases of the junction unmatched. Germline V gives CDR1 DFQATT, CDR2 SNEGSKA (reference sequence). CDR3 loop: CSADRDRGYEQYF. Here the CDR3 DNA reads TGCAGTGCTGACCGGGACAGGGGGTACGAGCAGTACTTC.

This clonotype was observed a single time. The CDR3: CAWSVGRSPGNTIYF. CDR3 DNA: TGTGCCTGGAGTGTCGGCAGGTCCCCTGGAAACACCATATATTTT. V is TRBV30 and J is TRBJ1-3; D is unclear. Germline CDR1 GTSNPN, CDR2 SVGIG (reference sequence). This CDR3 is 15 amino acids long. The V gene lost 0 bases and the J gene lost 2 bases, with 11 bases spanning the gap.

This chain links TRBV29-1 with TRBJ2-5; D possibly matches TRBD1 or TRBD2 (5 bases each). There are 12 residues in the CDR3. Trimming took 6 bases from V and 3 from J, leaving 11 bases between them. From germline, CDR1 is SQVTM and CDR2 ANQGSEA. CDR3 amino acids: CSVRDGKETQYF. The DNA for the CDR3 is TGCAGCGTGAGGGACGGTAAAGAGACCCAGTACTTC.

This clonotype was seen repeatedly, ten times or more. The chain combines TRBV2 with TRBJ2-1; TRBD2 matches 11 bases. The ends lost 4 bases at V and 4 bases at J; junction bases unmatched: 6. The CDR3 runs 16 residues. Germline V gene data show CDR1 as SNHLY and CDR2 as FYNNEI. In DNA, the CDR3 is TGTGCCAGCAGTGCTTCGGGACTAGCGGTTTACAATGAGCAGTTCTTC. Its protein is CASSASGLAVYNEQFF.

The sample holds a few counts of this clonotype. CDR3 protein: CASSAQRLKSSGNTIYF. The CDR3 nucleotides are TGTGCCAGCAGCGCACAAAGGCTGAAGAGCTCTGGAAACACCATATATTTT. The chain links TRBV7-2 to TRBJ1-3; D is ambiguous. This CDR3 region has 17 residues. CDR1 is SGHTA and CDR2 is FQGNSA in the germline V gene. Trimming took 5 bases from V and 0 from J, leaving 17 bases between them.

This clonotype was observed a handful of times. The rearrangement uses TRBV6-1 and TRBJ2-2; 9 nucleotides align to TRBD1. Germline lookup yields CDR1 MNHNS and CDR2 SASEGT. CDR3 length equals 14 residues. V was pared by 6 bases and J by 4 bases, with 3 bases of the junction left unmatched. The CDR3 region is CASSRDRATGELFF. CDR3 coding DNA: TGTGCCAGCAGCCGGGACAGGGCCACCGGGGAGCTGTTTTTT.